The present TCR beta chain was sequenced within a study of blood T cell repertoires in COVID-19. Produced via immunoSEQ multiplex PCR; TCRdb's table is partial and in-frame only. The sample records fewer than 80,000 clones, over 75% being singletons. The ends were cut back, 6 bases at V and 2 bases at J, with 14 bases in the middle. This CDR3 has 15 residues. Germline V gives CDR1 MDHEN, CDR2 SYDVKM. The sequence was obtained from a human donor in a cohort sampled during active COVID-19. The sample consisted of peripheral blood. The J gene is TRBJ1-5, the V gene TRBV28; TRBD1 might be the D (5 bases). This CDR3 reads CASRPLGRGNQPQHF. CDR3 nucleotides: TGTGCCAGCAGGCCTCTCGGCAGGGGCAATCAGCCCCAGCATTTT.